This record looks at one T cell receptor (beta chain) sequence and its context. Its antigen is unknown. Per-base quality was not reported, and no clone a single base away is much larger than it. CDR1 SGHRS and CDR2 YFSETQ are derived from the germline V gene. V and J are truncated by 5 bases and 2 bases respectively, leaving an intervening sequence of 5 bases. The CDR3, cysteine through phenylalanine, is 12 amino acids long. Only the CDR3 part of the read is kept: 36 bases, read in frame from the first base. This record belongs to a study of technical replicates of blood from a few donors (dated by TCRdb to about 2017). The library was generated by the immunoSEQ multiplex PCR assay. As stored in TCRdb, this immuneACCESS dataset retains in-frame rearrangements with V and J assigned. A fraction of the clones does not appear; measured against another copy, unresolved V genes explain less than half of the discrepancy, and the remainder lacks a known reason. The sample table shows tens of thousands of clones, and roughly 94% are seen once. Of the sample, less than 0.3% falls within the top ten clones.

The TCR was taken from a human donor in good health. Material for sequencing was T cells isolated from PBMCs. The chain links TRBV5-1 with TRBJ2-1, and possibly TRBD2, on 5 matching bases. The nucleotide sequence reads as follows: TGCGCCAGCAGACTAGCCTACAATGAGCAGTTCTTC. It translates as CASRLAYNEQFF. Joined to the reference TRBV5-1 and TRBJ2-1 proteins, this CDR3 gives the full variable domain: KAGVTQTPRYLIKTRGQQVTLSCSPISGHRSVSWYQQTPGQGLQFLFEYFSETQRNKGNFPGRFSGRQFSNSRSEMNVSTLELGDSALYLCASRLAYNEQFFGPGTRLTVL.